This entry is about one T cell receptor beta chain. Its antigen is as yet unknown. Assay used: immunoSEQ multiplex PCR; TCRdb lists only in-frame clones, some missing. The sample shows roughly 63,000 clones, about 89% of them seen only once. This specimen belongs to a study of OX40 agonist ivuxolimab in advanced cancers. Findings of the study overall: Clones of CD4+ and CD8+ blood T cells grew by week 6 at doses of 0.1 to 3.0 mg/kg. CD4+ T cells averaged fewer expanded clones than CD8+ T cells. Undetermined was the antigen specificity of the expanded peripheral T cells.

V was trimmed by 4 bases and J by 0 bases, leaving 14 bases between them. Germline CDR1 is SGHNT and CDR2 is YYREEE (reference sequence). This CDR3 is 16 amino acids long. The material was CD4+ or CD8+ T cells sorted from blood, obtained in a trial of the OX40 agonist ivuxolimab. The chain links TRBV5-4 to TRBJ2-1; D not resolved. The sequence was obtained from an adult with an advanced solid tumor such as melanoma, head and neck, liver or kidney cancer. The CDR3 coding sequence is TGTGCCAGCAGCCCCCCCCCGGTAAGCTCCTACAATGAGCAGTTCTTC. Encoded protein: CASSPPPVSSYNEQFF. Filled out from reference TRBV5-4 and TRBJ2-1, the complete variable domain reads ETGVTQSPTHLIKTRGQQVTLRCSSQSGHNTVSWYQQALGQGPQFIFQYYREEENGRGNFPPRFSGLQFPNYSSELNVNALELDDSALYLCASSPPPVSSYNEQFFGPGTRLTVL.